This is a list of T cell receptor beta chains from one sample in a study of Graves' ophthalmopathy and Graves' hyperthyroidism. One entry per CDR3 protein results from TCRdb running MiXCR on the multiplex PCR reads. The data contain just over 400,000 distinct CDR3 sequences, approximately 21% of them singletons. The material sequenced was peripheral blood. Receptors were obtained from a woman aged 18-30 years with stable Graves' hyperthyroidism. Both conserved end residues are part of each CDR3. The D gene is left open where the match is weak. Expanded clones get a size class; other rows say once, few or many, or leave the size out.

cdr3_nt: TGTGCCAGTAGTATAGCCCGGACAGGATTAACAGGCTACACCTTC
cdr3_aa: CASSIARTGLTGYTF
v_call: TRBV19
clone_size: many
d_call: TRBD1
j_call: TRBJ1-2

cdr3_nt: TGTGCCTGGAGTACCGGACAGGGGGGCACTGAAGCTTTCTTT
cdr3_aa: CAWSTGQGGTEAFF
v_call: TRBV30
clone_size: few
d_call: TRBD1
j_call: TRBJ1-1

cdr3_nt: TGTGCCAGCACCCCCCCCGGGACAGGCCGTGGGTATGGCTACACCTTC
cdr3_aa: CASTPPGTGRGYGYTF
v_call: TRBV28
clone_size: -
d_call: TRBD1
j_call: TRBJ1-2

cdr3_nt: TGTGCCAGCTCACTTATAAGAGGACGGCGAATTTACGAGCAGTACTTC
cdr3_aa: CASSLIRGRRIYEQYF
v_call: TRBV18
clone_size: few
d_call: -
j_call: TRBJ2-7

cdr3_nt: TGTGCCAGCACTAATCTCCAGGGTTCTGGCTACACCTTC
cdr3_aa: CASTNLQGSGYTF
v_call: TRBV12-3/TRBV12-4
clone_size: -
d_call: -
j_call: TRBJ1-2

cdr3_nt: TGTGCCAGCAGTTTAACCGAAAACACCGGGGAGCTGTTTTTT
cdr3_aa: CASSLTENTGELFF
v_call: TRBV27
clone_size: many
d_call: -
j_call: TRBJ2-2

cdr3_nt: TGTGCCAGCAGTGATCTAACCCTGGCGGGGACACCCGCCTACGAGCAGTACTTC
cdr3_aa: CASSDLTLAGTPAYEQYF
v_call: TRBV2
clone_size: many
d_call: -
j_call: TRBJ2-7

cdr3_nt: TGTGCCAGCAGTTTAGCCCACTTAGCGGGACACACAAACACTAACTATGGCTACACCTTC
cdr3_aa: CASSLAHLAGHTNTNYGYTF
v_call: TRBV12-3/TRBV12-4
clone_size: many
d_call: -
j_call: TRBJ1-2

cdr3_nt: TGTGCCAGCAGTTCCAGGACAGGGTTCCACGAGCAGTACTTC
cdr3_aa: CASSSRTGFHEQYF
v_call: TRBV12-3/TRBV12-4
clone_size: many
d_call: TRBD1
j_call: TRBJ2-7

cdr3_nt: TGTGCCAGCAGGGACAGGGCCAACGGCTATGGCTACACCTTC
cdr3_aa: CASRDRANGYGYTF
v_call: TRBV6-1
clone_size: -
d_call: TRBD1
j_call: TRBJ1-2

cdr3_nt: TGCAGCGTTGGGCAGGCCGGCACTGAAGCTTTCTTT
cdr3_aa: CSVGQAGTEAFF
v_call: TRBV29-1
clone_size: many
d_call: -
j_call: TRBJ1-1

cdr3_nt: TGTGCCTGGAACGTTGGGGGGGTCTCCTATAATTCACCCCTCCACTTT
cdr3_aa: CAWNVGGVSYNSPLHF
v_call: TRBV30
clone_size: many
d_call: -
j_call: TRBJ1-6

cdr3_nt: TGTGCCAGCAGTGAAGGAGCGGGGGTCACCGGGGAGCTGTTTTTT
cdr3_aa: CASSEGAGVTGELFF
v_call: TRBV6-1
clone_size: few
d_call: TRBD2
j_call: TRBJ2-2

cdr3_nt: TGCGCCAGCAGCCATCCACAGACTGTGCAAGAGACCCAGTACTTC
cdr3_aa: CASSHPQTVQETQYF
v_call: TRBV4-1
clone_size: many
d_call: -
j_call: TRBJ2-5

cdr3_nt: TGTGCCAGCAGTTTATCCTCCGGGACCACTGAAGCTTTCTTT
cdr3_aa: CASSLSSGTTEAFF
v_call: TRBV12-3/TRBV12-4
clone_size: -
d_call: -
j_call: TRBJ1-1

cdr3_nt: TGTGCCAGCAGCTTAGCGGCCCGCGGCGGGGAGCTGTTTTTT
cdr3_aa: CASSLAARGGELFF
v_call: TRBV7-6
clone_size: many
d_call: -
j_call: TRBJ2-2

cdr3_nt: TGTGCCAGCAGTCATACGACAGGGTATCAGCCCCAGCATTTT
cdr3_aa: CASSHTTGYQPQHF
v_call: TRBV6-1
clone_size: -
d_call: TRBD1
j_call: TRBJ1-5

cdr3_nt: TGTGCCAGCAGTTACGGCAGGTTCGGGGACACTGAAGCTTTCTTT
cdr3_aa: CASSYGRFGDTEAFF
v_call: TRBV6-5
clone_size: many
d_call: -
j_call: TRBJ1-1

cdr3_nt: TGTGCCAGCAGCCAAGATGAGGGGTACGTCTCTGGAAACACCATATATTTT
cdr3_aa: CASSQDEGYVSGNTIYF
v_call: TRBV3-1
clone_size: many
d_call: -
j_call: TRBJ1-3